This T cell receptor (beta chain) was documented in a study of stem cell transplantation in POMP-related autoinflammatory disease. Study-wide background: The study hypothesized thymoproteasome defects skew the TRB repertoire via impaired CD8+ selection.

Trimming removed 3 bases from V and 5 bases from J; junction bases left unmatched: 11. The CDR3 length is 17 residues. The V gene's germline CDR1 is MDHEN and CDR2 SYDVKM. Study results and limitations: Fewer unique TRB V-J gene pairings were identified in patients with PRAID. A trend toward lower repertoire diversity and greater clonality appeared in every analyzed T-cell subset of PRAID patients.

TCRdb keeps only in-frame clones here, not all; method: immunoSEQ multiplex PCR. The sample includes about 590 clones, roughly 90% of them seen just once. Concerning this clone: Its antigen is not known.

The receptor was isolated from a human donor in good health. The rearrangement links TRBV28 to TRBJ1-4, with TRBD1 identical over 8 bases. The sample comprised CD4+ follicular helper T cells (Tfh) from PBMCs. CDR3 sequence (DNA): TGTGCCAGCAGTTTCACCGGGACAGGAAAGGGGAATGAAAAACTGTTTTTT. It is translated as CASSFTGTGKGNEKLFF.